Below, 4 T cell receptor beta chains from the same sample are listed, as sequenced in a study of blood T cell repertoires in COVID-19. Clones were read by immunoSEQ multiplex PCR, and TCRdb kept only the in-frame ones, dropping some. The sample comprises about 200,000 clones, 80% to 95% of which are singletons, and 0.45% to 0.65% rests with the top ten. Sequenced input: peripheral blood. Receptors were obtained from a man aged 45 to 65 with acute or convalescent COVID-19.

This clone was observed a single time. Other DNA variants within this sample encode the same CDR3. The rearrangement uses TRBV29-1 and TRBJ2-3; TRBD2 aligns across 7 bases. This CDR3 is 12 amino acids long. Germline V gene sequence: CDR1 SQVTM, CDR2 ANQGSEA. Trimming took 6 bases from V and 1 from J; bases not matched to a gene: 1. In nucleotides, the CDR3 is TGCAGCGTAACTAGCGGCACAGATACGCAGTATTTT. This gives the protein CSVTSGTDTQYF.

J is TRBJ1-5 and V is TRBV5-5, with D perhaps TRBD1 (5 bases). The germline V gene encodes CDR1 SGHKS and CDR2 YYEKEE (reference sequence). The CDR3 runs to 14 residues. The V end lost 5 bases, the J end lost 6 bases, and 15 bases lay between the germline ends. The CDR3 nucleotides are TGTGCCAGCAGTGTTGGCGGGGGTATTCAGCCCCAGCATTTT. Amino acids: CASSVGGGIQPQHF.

The V call is TRBV9, the J call TRBJ1-2, with D unresolved. Trimming pared 0 bases from V and 4 bases from J, leaving 13 bases between. The CDR3 length is 15 residues. Germline CDR1 SGDLS, CDR2 YYNGEE. The CDR3 region has the DNA TGTGCCAGCAGCGTAGATGGGGAGCCAACCTATGGCTACACCTTC. Protein sequence: CASSVDGEPTYGYTF. Complete variable domain (other parts from reference TRBV9 and TRBJ1-2): DSGVTQTPKHLITATGQRVTLRCSPRSGDLSVYWYQQSLDQGLQFLIQYYNGEERAKGNILERFSAQQFPDLHSELNLSSLELGDSALYFCASSVDGEPTYGYTFGSGTRLTVV.

This clone was seen once. The J gene is TRBJ2-5, the V gene TRBV5-1; D not resolved. V dropped 4 bases and J dropped 3 bases, with 4 bases sitting between them. Germline lookup yields CDR1 SGHRS and CDR2 YFSETQ. The CDR3 is made up of 11 amino acids. DNA of the CDR3: TGCGCCAGCAGCCTCGAAGAGACCCAGTACTTC. Protein product: CASSLEETQYF.